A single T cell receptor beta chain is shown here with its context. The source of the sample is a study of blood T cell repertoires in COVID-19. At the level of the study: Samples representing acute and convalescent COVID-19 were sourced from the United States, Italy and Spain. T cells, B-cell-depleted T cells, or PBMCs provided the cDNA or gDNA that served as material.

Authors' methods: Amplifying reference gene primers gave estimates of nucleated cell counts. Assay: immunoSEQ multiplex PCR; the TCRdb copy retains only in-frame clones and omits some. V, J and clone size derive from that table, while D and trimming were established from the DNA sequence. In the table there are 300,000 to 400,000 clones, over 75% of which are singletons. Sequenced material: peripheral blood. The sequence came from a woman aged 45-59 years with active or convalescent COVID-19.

CDR3 nucleotide sequence: TGTGCCAGCAGCTTTTCCCGAGGGGGCGACTATGGCTACACCTTC. It encodes CASSFSRGGDYGYTF. This chain links TRBV13 with TRBJ1-2; 7 bases are a match to TRBD1. After removal of 3 bases from V and 3 bases from J, the junction contained 7 bases not matched to a gene. The CDR3 has 15 amino acids. Germline CDR1 reads PRHDT; CDR2 reads FYEKMQ (reference sequence).